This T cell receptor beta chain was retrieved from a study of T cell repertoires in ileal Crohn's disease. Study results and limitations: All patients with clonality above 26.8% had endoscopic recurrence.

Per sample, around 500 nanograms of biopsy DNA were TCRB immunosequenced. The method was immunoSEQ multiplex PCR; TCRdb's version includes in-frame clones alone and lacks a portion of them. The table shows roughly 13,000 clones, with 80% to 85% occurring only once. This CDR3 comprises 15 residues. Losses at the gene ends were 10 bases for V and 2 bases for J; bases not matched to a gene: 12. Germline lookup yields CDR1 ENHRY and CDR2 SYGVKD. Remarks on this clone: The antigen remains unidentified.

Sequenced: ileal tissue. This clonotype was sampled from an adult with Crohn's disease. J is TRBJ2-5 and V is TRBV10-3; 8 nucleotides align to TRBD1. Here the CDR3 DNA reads TGTGCCAGCAAGGGGGCAGGGGGCCCGCAAGAGACCCAGTACTTC. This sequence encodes CASKGAGGPQETQYF.